These 32 T cell receptor beta chains originate from one sample sequenced in a study of technical replicates of blood from several donors. Sequenced by immunoSEQ multiplex PCR; TCRdb stores in-frame clones only, minus some. The sample contains around 60,000 clones, less than 90% of which appear only once. Material: PBMCs. The receptors were gathered from a human donor in good health. Some clones in this sample may be carry-over from other donors' samples.

The V gene is TRBV6-6, the J gene TRBJ2-3, with D possibly TRBD1 on 6 matching bases. The V gene's germline CDR1 is MNHNY and CDR2 SVGAGI (reference sequence). This CDR3 is built from 15 residues. Deletions cut 4 bases from V and 0 bases from J, with 11 bases between. Here the CDR3 DNA reads TGTGCCAGCAGTTCGCGACAGGTTAGCACAGATACGCAGTATTTT. Translated: CASSSRQVSTDTQYF.

The gene calls are TRBV9 and TRBJ1-2, with D perhaps matching TRBD1 (5 bases). Trimming took off 2 bases at V and 4 bases at J, with 18 bases between the two ends. The CDR3 totals 16 residues. Germline lookup yields CDR1 SGDLS and CDR2 YYNGEE. The CDR3 DNA reads TGTGCCAGCAGCGTTGGCCGGGACGGCGGGGTCTATGGCTACACCTTC. Translation gives CASSVGRDGGVYGYTF.

As DNA, the CDR3 is TGCGCCAGCAGCCAAGCGGGAGCCCCATATGACGAGCAGTACTTC. Translation: CASSQAGAPYDEQYF. The rearrangement links TRBV4-1 to TRBJ2-7; TRBD2 is a possible D gene (6 bases). Trimming took off 1 base at V and 5 bases at J, with 15 bases between the two ends. CDR1 is MGHRA, CDR2 YSYEKL, per germline. This CDR3 contains 15 residues.

The rearrangement uses TRBV6-5 and TRBJ1-2; the match to TRBD1 covers 11 bases. The CDR3 is made up of 15 amino acids. The germline CDR1 and CDR2 sequences are MNHEY and SVGAGI. V lost 2 bases, J lost 4 bases, and 3 bases stayed unmatched. CDR3 residues: CASSYRDRGVYGYTF. The CDR3 DNA follows: TGTGCCAGCAGTTACCGGGACAGGGGGGTCTATGGCTACACCTTC.

The gene calls are TRBV7-6 and TRBJ1-2, with 8 bases lining up with TRBD1. The CDR3 is made up of 13 amino acids. The J segment lost 2 bases and the V segment lost 6 bases, leaving 2 bases of the junction unmatched. Germline values: CDR1 SGHVS, CDR2 FNYEAQ. The CDR3 DNA reads as TGTGCCAGCAGTCGGGACAGGAACTATGGCTACACCTTC. It translates to CASSRDRNYGYTF. The whole variable domain, remainder taken from reference TRBV7-6 and TRBJ1-2, is GAGVSQSPRYKVTKRGQDVALRCDPISGHVSLYWYRQALGQGPEFLTYFNYEAQQDKSGLPNDRFSAERPEGSISTLTIQRTEQRDSAMYRCASSRDRNYGYTFGSGTRLTVV.

The chain uses TRBV5-6 and TRBJ2-5; 13 bases align to TRBD2. The CDR3 loop spans 17 amino acids. The V segment lost 4 bases and the J segment 5 bases; nucleotides outside the gene matches: 11. Germline lookup yields CDR1 SGHDT and CDR2 YYEEEE. Here the CDR3 DNA reads TGTGCCAGCAGCGCTACACTAGCGGGAGGGCAGGCGGAGACCCAGTACTTC. Residues: CASSATLAGGQAETQYF.

V usage is TRBV19 and J usage is TRBJ2-1, with D possibly matching TRBD1 (5 bases). The germline CDR1 and CDR2 sequences are LNHDA and SQIVND (reference sequence). Between the trimmed V and J ends, which lost 4 bases and 7 bases, there was a span of 14 bases. The CDR3 length is 14 residues. CDR3: CASSREAGKNEQFF. CDR3 nucleotide sequence: TGTGCCAGTAGTAGAGAGGCAGGGAAAAATGAGCAGTTCTTC.

The chain combines TRBV10-3 with TRBJ1-5; TRBD1 aligns across 7 bases. The CDR3 sequence is 13 residues long. CDR1 and CDR2 from the germline V gene are ENHRY and SYGVKD. Trimming removed 6 bases from V and 4 bases from J; junction bases left unmatched: 3. CDR3 amino acids: CAIRGQQNQPQHF. The CDR3, as DNA: TGTGCCATCAGGGGACAGCAAAATCAGCCCCAGCATTTT.

The V gene is TRBV10-3, the J gene TRBJ2-1, with D hard to call. The CDR3 has 15 residues. V gave up 10 bases and J gave up 0 bases, with 16 bases separating them. Germline lookup yields CDR1 ENHRY and CDR2 SYGVKD. This CDR3 is CATRNDLSSYNEQFF. Written as DNA, the CDR3 is TGTGCCACCAGGAATGATTTGAGCTCCTACAATGAGCAGTTCTTC.

The chain employs TRBV10-3 and TRBJ2-1, with D possibly matching TRBD2 (6 bases). This CDR3 spans 15 amino acids. V was cut by 5 bases and J by 8 bases, with 19 bases left in between. CDR1 is ENHRY, CDR2 SYGVKD, per germline. CDR3 protein: CAISRVGGKEDEQFF. Written as DNA, the CDR3 is TGTGCCATCAGTCGAGTGGGCGGGAAAGAAGATGAGCAGTTCTTC.

V gene TRBV14 combines with J gene TRBJ2-7, with a possible D match to TRBD2 (5 bases). The V and J ends lost 6 bases and 3 bases respectively, with 21 bases between them. CDR3 length equals 16 residues. Germline V gene lookup returns CDR1 SGHDN and CDR2 FVKESK. The CDR3 bases are TGTGCCAGCAGGTCAAAAGCACTGACCCGGGACTACGAGCAGTACTTC. Encoded protein: CASRSKALTRDYEQYF.

V gene TRBV29-1 combines with J gene TRBJ2-7; TRBD2 is a possible D gene (5 bases). This CDR3 has 13 residues. Trimming cost V 0 bases and J 6 bases, with 12 bases left between them. Germline CDR1 and CDR2: SQVTM and ANQGSEA. The CDR3 loop is CSVEEGLAREQYF. As DNA, the CDR3 is TGCAGCGTTGAAGAGGGCCTAGCCCGCGAGCAGTACTTC.

The chain joins TRBV7-9 to TRBJ2-7, with 10 bases that match TRBD2. This CDR3 contains 15 residues. Germline-derived CDR1 and CDR2 are SEHNR and FQNEAQ (reference sequence). J lost 0 bases, V lost 6 bases, and 5 bases had no gene match. The CDR3 sequence: CASSSASGSSYEQYF. Written as DNA, the CDR3 is TGTGCCAGCAGTTCAGCTAGCGGGAGCTCCTACGAGCAGTACTTC.

The CDR3 bases are TGTGCCTGGAGTGGGGACAGGGGCAATGAAAAACTGTTTTTT. This codes for CAWSGDRGNEKLFF. The chain is built from TRBV30 and TRBJ1-4, with 10 bases fitting TRBD1. The CDR3 spans 14 residues. Germline assignment: CDR1 GTSNPN and CDR2 SVGIG (reference sequence). Trimming cost V 1 base and J 5 bases; bases outside gene matches: 1. Using reference TRBV30 and TRBJ1-4 for the parts outside the CDR3, the full variable domain is SQTIHQWPATLVQPVGSPLSLECTVEGTSNPNLYWYRQAAGRGLQLLFYSVGIGQISSEVPQNLSASRPQDRQFILSSKKLLLSDSGFYLCAWSGDRGNEKLFFGSGTQLSVL.

The rearrangement links TRBV20-1 to TRBJ2-3; D is uncertain. CDR3 size: 11 residues. The V and J ends lost 5 bases and 2 bases respectively, with 5 bases between them. From germline, CDR1 is DFQATT and CDR2 SNEGSKA (reference sequence). The CDR3 DNA sequence: TGCAGTGCTCTAAACACAGATACGCAGTATTTT. Translated: CSALNTDTQYF.

The chain carries TRBV19 and TRBJ2-1; D gene ambiguous. This CDR3 is 12 amino acids long. V was clipped by 1 base and J by 5 bases, with 3 bases between them. The V gene's germline CDR1 is LNHDA and CDR2 SQIVND (reference sequence). CDR3: CASSIANNEQFF. CDR3 nucleotide sequence: TGTGCCAGTAGTATAGCCAACAATGAGCAGTTCTTC.

The genes are TRBV6-6 and TRBJ1-1; TRBD1 is a possible D gene (5 bases). Germline CDR1 is MNHNY and CDR2 is SVGAGI (reference sequence). The CDR3 has 14 amino acids. V lost 5 bases, J lost 1 base, and 11 bases lay in between. The CDR3 reads CASSHRRGNTEAFF. In DNA form, the CDR3 reads TGTGCCAGCAGTCACAGGAGGGGGAACACTGAAGCTTTCTTT.

The V gene is TRBV4-2, the J gene TRBJ2-5, with TRBD2 identical over 7 bases. Germline CDR1 is LGHNA and CDR2 is YNFKEQ. There are 14 residues in the CDR3. Trimming removed 4 bases from V and 7 bases from J; junction bases left unmatched: 9. The CDR3 reads CASSRALAAGTQYF. CDR3 coding DNA: TGTGCCAGCAGCCGAGCTCTAGCGGCGGGGACCCAGTACTTC.

The rearrangement joins TRBV11-2 to TRBJ1-2; 8 nucleotides align to TRBD1. Germline trimming cut 8 bases from V and 2 bases from J; bases unmatched to any gene: 7. Germline assignment: CDR1 SGHAT and CDR2 FQNNGV. The CDR3 runs to 14 residues. This chain's CDR3 is CASGGQGANYGYTF. The DNA of the CDR3 is TGTGCCAGCGGGGGGCAGGGGGCGAACTATGGCTACACCTTC. Complete variable domain (other parts from reference TRBV11-2 and TRBJ1-2): EAGVAQSPRYKIIEKRQSVAFWCNPISGHATLYWYQQILGQGPKLLIQFQNNGVVDDSQLPKDRFSAERLKGVDSTLKIQPAKLEDSAVYLCASGGQGANYGYTFGSGTRLTVV.

The chain has TRBV2 and TRBJ1-2; D unresolved. Trimming removed 4 bases from V and 1 base from J, with 4 bases in between. Germline V gives CDR1 SNHLY, CDR2 FYNNEI. The CDR3 totals 12 residues. CDR3 DNA sequence: TGTGCCAGCAGTGCGGGTAACTATGGCTACACCTTC. This gives the protein CASSAGNYGYTF.

V usage is TRBV11-2 and J usage is TRBJ2-5; maybe TRBD2 (7 bases). The CDR3 totals 16 residues. Deletions cut 1 base from V and 5 bases from J, with 17 bases between. Germline CDR1 is SGHAT and CDR2 is FQNNGV. The CDR3 spells CASSLGGGPFLETQYF. CDR3 sequence (DNA): TGTGCCAGCAGCTTAGGGGGGGGCCCCTTTTTGGAGACCCAGTACTTC.

This chain uses TRBV5-1 with TRBJ2-5; TRBD2 matches at 7 bases. J gave up 4 bases and V 0 bases, and 3 bases lay outside the gene matches. The CDR3 is made up of 14 amino acids. Germline lookup yields CDR1 SGHRS and CDR2 YFSETQ. The DNA of the CDR3 is TGCGCCAGCAGCTTGGAGTCTAGCGGAGAGACCCAGTACTTC. Translation gives CASSLESSGETQYF.

This chain uses TRBV6-1 with TRBJ2-7, with TRBD2 identical over 7 bases. The germline gives CDR1 MNHNS, CDR2 SASEGT. With 3 bases clipped from V and 3 bases from J, the junction kept 11 bases outside the gene matches. This CDR3 comprises 16 residues. CDR3 DNA: TGTGCCAGCAGTGACCCCGGGGGGAGTTCGGTCTACGAGCAGTACTTC. Translation gives CASSDPGGSSVYEQYF.

V gene TRBV18 combines with J gene TRBJ1-1, with TRBD1 identical over 7 bases. Germline-derived CDR1 and CDR2 are KGHSH and LQKENI. V was clipped by 0 bases and J by 2 bases; unmatched bases: 3. CDR3 size: 15 residues. CDR3 bases: TGTGCCAGCTCACCACCTTGGACAGGCAACACTGAAGCTTTCTTT. Translation: CASSPPWTGNTEAFF.

The rearrangement links TRBV4-2 to TRBJ2-1, with 10 bases identical to TRBD2. The CDR3 consists of 16 residues. Germline V lookup: CDR1 LGHNA, CDR2 YNFKEQ. The trim removed 2 bases at V and 2 bases at J, leaving 3 bases unmatched. The CDR3 region has the DNA TGTGCCAGCAGCCAAATCACTAGCGGGACCTACAATGAGCAGTTCTTC. Amino acid sequence: CASSQITSGTYNEQFF.

The genes are TRBV5-1 and TRBJ1-3; 9 nucleotides agree with TRBD1. V dropped 3 bases and J dropped 0; count of bases not matched to a gene: 7. This CDR3 has 17 amino acids. The germline CDR1 and CDR2 sequences are SGHRS and YFSETQ. The CDR3 nucleotides are TGCGCCAGCAGCTGGGTCGGGACAGGGAACTCTGGAAACACCATATATTTT. Translation gives CASSWVGTGNSGNTIYF. Complete variable domain (other parts from reference TRBV5-1 and TRBJ1-3): KAGVTQTPRYLIKTRGQQVTLSCSPISGHRSVSWYQQTPGQGLQFLFEYFSETQRNKGNFPGRFSGRQFSNSRSEMNVSTLELGDSALYLCASSWVGTGNSGNTIYFGEGSWLTVV.

This chain links TRBV11-1 with TRBJ2-1; TRBD2 agrees at 13 bases. This CDR3 comprises 15 residues. Germline loops: CDR1 SGHAT, CDR2 FQDESV (reference sequence). The V gene end was trimmed by 5 bases and the J gene end by 11 bases; junction bases not matched to a gene: 9. This CDR3 is CASSHNGLAGDQQFF. As DNA, the CDR3 is TGTGCCAGCAGCCATAACGGACTAGCGGGGGACCAGCAGTTCTTC.

The rearrangement joins TRBV2 to TRBJ1-4; D is possibly TRBD1 (6 bases). The V gene lost 7 bases and the J gene lost 3 bases, with 18 bases spanning the gap. Germline V lookup: CDR1 SNHLY, CDR2 FYNNEI. This CDR3 contains 16 residues. The DNA of the CDR3 is TGTGCCAGCAAGAAGACTAACAGGGTGGCTAATGAAAAACTGTTTTTT. Its protein is CASKKTNRVANEKLFF.

The chain's CDR3 is CAILHLSSYEQYF. The CDR3 DNA sequence: TGTGCCATCCTCCATCTGAGCTCCTACGAGCAGTACTTC. The chain carries TRBV6-1 and TRBJ2-7; D gene unclear. Germline loops: CDR1 MNHNS, CDR2 SASEGT. The CDR3 consists of 13 residues. V lost 10 bases and J 0 bases, leaving 13 bases between the germline ends.

V and J are TRBV4-3 and TRBJ2-2, with 9 bases that match TRBD1. From germline, CDR1 is LGHNA and CDR2 YSLEER. V shed 1 base, J shed 5 bases, and the junction held 2 bases outside the gene matches. This CDR3 is built from 15 residues. In DNA form, the CDR3 reads TGCGCCAGCAGCCAAGGGGACAGGGCAACCGGGGAGCTGTTTTTT. Protein product: CASSQGDRATGELFF.

The rearrangement uses TRBV4-3 and TRBJ1-2; D possibly corresponds to TRBD1 (5 bases). Germline lookup yields CDR1 LGHNA and CDR2 YSLEER. The CDR3 runs 16 residues. V lost 0 bases, J lost 0 bases, and 11 bases lay in between. The CDR3 region has the DNA TGCGCCAGCAGCCAAGATTCGACGGGGGCTAACTATGGCTACACCTTC. Protein: CASSQDSTGANYGYTF.

This chain uses TRBV4-1 with TRBJ2-7; D perhaps matches TRBD1 (7 bases). This CDR3 has 15 amino acids. Trimming shortened V by 5 bases and J by 4 bases, and 18 bases separated the two germline ends. Germline-derived CDR1 and CDR2 are MGHRA and YSYEKL. DNA of the CDR3: TGCGCCAGCAGCTACGACCGCGGGACAGATTACGAGCAGTACTTC. Its protein is CASSYDRGTDYEQYF.